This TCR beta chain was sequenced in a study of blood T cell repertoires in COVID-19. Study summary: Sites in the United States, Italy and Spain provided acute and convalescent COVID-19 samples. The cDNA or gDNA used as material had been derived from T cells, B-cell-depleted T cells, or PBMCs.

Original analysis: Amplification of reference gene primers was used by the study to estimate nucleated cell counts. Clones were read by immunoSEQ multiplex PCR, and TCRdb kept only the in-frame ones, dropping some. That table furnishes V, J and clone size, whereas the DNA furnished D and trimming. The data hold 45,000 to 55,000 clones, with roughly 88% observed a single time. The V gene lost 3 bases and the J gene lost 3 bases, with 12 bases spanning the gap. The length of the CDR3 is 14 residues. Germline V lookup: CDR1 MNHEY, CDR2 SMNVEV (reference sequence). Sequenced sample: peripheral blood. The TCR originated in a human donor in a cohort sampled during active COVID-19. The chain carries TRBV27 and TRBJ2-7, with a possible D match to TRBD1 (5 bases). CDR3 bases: TGTGCCAGCAGTTTTAGGCAGGGTAGCTACGAGCAGTACTTC. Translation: CASSFRQGSYEQYF.